This is a list of T cell receptor beta chains from one sample in a study of cytomegalovirus exposure and HLA in healthy donors. This table comes from immunoSEQ multiplex PCR, and its TCRdb copy is limited to in-frame clones, with some not included. This repertoire shows more than 85,000 clones, about 70% found once; its top ten account for 3.2%. What was sequenced was PBMCs. These receptors originate from a man aged 25-40 years in good health and CMV-seronegative. Each CDR3 is given with its conserved first and last residue. Each record gives: CDR3 DNA, CDR3 protein, J gene, V gene, D gene, clone size. A D gene is named only where the DNA matches it firmly. Clone size is shown for a subset of rows, as once, few, many or a class of expanded clone.

DNA: TGTGCCAGCAGCCGCCTAGAAGGGCATGGGGCCAACGGCCTGACTTTC
CDR3: CASSRLEGHGANGLTF
J: TRBJ2-6
V: TRBV21-1
D: -
size: -

DNA: TGCGCCAGCAGCCACCTCCCGTACCCCGGGACAGGGGGAGACCGCTCCGAGCAGTACTTC
CDR3: CASSHLPYPGTGGDRSEQYF
J: TRBJ2-7
V: TRBV4-1
D: TRBD1
size: few

DNA: TGTGCCAGCAGCTTCGGAGGGGGCCCATCTGGAGATACGCAGTATTTT
CDR3: CASSFGGGPSGDTQYF
J: TRBJ2-3
V: TRBV7-3
D: -
size: -

DNA: TGTGCCAGCAGTGACGCGAACACTAGCGGGGACTACGAGCAGTACTTC
CDR3: CASSDANTSGDYEQYF
J: TRBJ2-7
V: TRBV6-4
D: TRBD2
size: few

DNA: TGTGCCAGCACCAAAGGACTAGCGGGAGTAGCCCAAGAGACCCAGTACTTC
CDR3: CASTKGLAGVAQETQYF
J: TRBJ2-5
V: TRBV2
D: TRBD2
size: -

DNA: TGTGCCAGCAAGGGGGCGGCTATCTTTACTGAAGCTTTCTTT
CDR3: CASKGAAIFTEAFF
J: TRBJ1-1
V: TRBV2
D: TRBD1
size: -

DNA: TGTGCCAGCAGTGAAAAGGACATCTATGGCTACACCTTC
CDR3: CASSEKDIYGYTF
J: TRBJ1-2
V: TRBV6-1
D: -
size: -

DNA: TGTGCCTGGAGTGTTCAGGGGCGAAACACCATATATTTT
CDR3: CAWSVQGRNTIYF
J: TRBJ1-3
V: TRBV30
D: -
size: -

DNA: TGTGCCAGTAGTATCCATCGAATTAGCTCCTACAATGAGCAGTTCTTC
CDR3: CASSIHRISSYNEQFF
J: TRBJ2-1
V: TRBV19
D: -
size: -

DNA: TGTGCCAGCATTCGGACAGGCGTCTCCCCCGGGGAGCTGTTTTTT
CDR3: CASIRTGVSPGELFF
J: TRBJ2-2
V: TRBV6-5
D: TRBD1
size: -

DNA: TGTGCCAGTATGAATCCACGGGTTGGCAATCAGCCCCAGCATTTT
CDR3: CASMNPRVGNQPQHF
J: TRBJ1-5
V: TRBV19
D: -
size: few

DNA: TGTGCCTGGAGTGTACTAGGGACTGCATACGAGCAGTACTTC
CDR3: CAWSVLGTAYEQYF
J: TRBJ2-7
V: TRBV30
D: -
size: -

DNA: TGTGCCTGCCAGATGTGGAGCTCTGGAAACACCATATATTTT
CDR3: CACQMWSSGNTIYF
J: TRBJ1-3
V: TRBV30
D: -
size: -

DNA: TGTGCCAGCAGTGAAGAAACCCTAGAGCAGTACTTC
CDR3: CASSEETLEQYF
J: TRBJ2-5
V: TRBV6-1
D: -
size: -

DNA: TGTGCCAGCAGCCCACAGGGGGCGATTAACTATGGCTACACCTTC
CDR3: CASSPQGAINYGYTF
J: TRBJ1-2
V: TRBV7-8
D: TRBD1
size: -

DNA: TGTGCCAGCAGTTATACCGGGACTAGCGGGAGCACAGATACGCAGTATTTT
CDR3: CASSYTGTSGSTDTQYF
J: TRBJ2-3
V: TRBV7-2
D: TRBD2
size: -

DNA: TGCGCCAGCAGCCAAGTTGGCGGGACAGGGGGTCACGAGCAGTACTTC
CDR3: CASSQVGGTGGHEQYF
J: TRBJ2-7
V: TRBV4-3
D: TRBD1
size: -

DNA: TGTGCCAGCAGTGAAGGAGGCCCGGGGAGGAGGACTGAAGCTTTCTTT
CDR3: CASSEGGPGRRTEAFF
J: TRBJ1-1
V: TRBV2
D: -
size: -

DNA: TGTGCCAGCAGCGGGGACAGGGGGAACGAGCAGTACTTC
CDR3: CASSGDRGNEQYF
J: TRBJ2-7
V: TRBV6-5
D: TRBD1
size: -

DNA: TGTGCCAGCAGCTTAAGTGGACAGGCCAATCAGCCCCAGCATTTT
CDR3: CASSLSGQANQPQHF
J: TRBJ1-5
V: TRBV7-9
D: TRBD1
size: -

DNA: TGTGCCATCAGTGTTGGGCAGGGGAACCTAAACACCATATATTTT
CDR3: CAISVGQGNLNTIYF
J: TRBJ1-3
V: TRBV10-3
D: -
size: few

DNA: TGTGCCATCAGTGATTCAGGGAGGCAGGTTCAGCCCCAGCATTTT
CDR3: CAISDSGRQVQPQHF
J: TRBJ1-5
V: TRBV10-3
D: -
size: -

DNA: TGTGCCAGCAGCCGCCTACCGACTAGGACGGATACGCAGTATTTT
CDR3: CASSRLPTRTDTQYF
J: TRBJ2-3
V: TRBV7-2
D: -
size: -

DNA: TGTGCCAGCAGCTTCTCCTCAGTTATGCCGGGGGGCTACACCTTC
CDR3: CASSFSSVMPGGYTF
J: TRBJ1-2
V: TRBV11-2
D: -
size: few

DNA: TGTGCCAGCCGACTAGCGGGAGCGCTCTCCTACAATGAGCAGTTCTTC
CDR3: CASRLAGALSYNEQFF
J: TRBJ2-1
V: TRBV27
D: TRBD2
size: -

DNA: TGTGCCAGCAGCTCCCGGGACAGGGGAGGAAGAAACTATGGCTACACCTTC
CDR3: CASSSRDRGGRNYGYTF
J: TRBJ1-2
V: TRBV7-9
D: TRBD1
size: few

DNA: TGTGCCAGCAGTTCGCCGGGACAGATAAGTTCACCCCTCCACTTT
CDR3: CASSSPGQISSPLHF
J: TRBJ1-6
V: TRBV28
D: TRBD1
size: -

DNA: TGTGCCAGCAGCGTCCAAGGGCTGGACAGCCTCAGCACAGATACGCAGTATTTT
CDR3: CASSVQGLDSLSTDTQYF
J: TRBJ2-3
V: TRBV7-3
D: -
size: -

DNA: TGTGCCAGTAGTCCCCGAGTTAATGAAAAACTGTTTTTT
CDR3: CASSPRVNEKLFF
J: TRBJ1-4
V: TRBV19
D: -
size: -

DNA: TGTGCCAGCAGCTTAGCGGGGGCTTTGTCCGTCGGGGAGCTGTTTTTT
CDR3: CASSLAGALSVGELFF
J: TRBJ2-2
V: TRBV7-6
D: -
size: -

DNA: TGTGCCAGCAGTCTACTAGAGGAAGAGCAGTACTTC
CDR3: CASSLLEEEQYF
J: TRBJ2-7
V: TRBV2
D: -
size: -

DNA: TGTGCCAGCAGTACCTCGAGGGGGCCTGGTATAGGCTACACCTTC
CDR3: CASSTSRGPGIGYTF
J: TRBJ1-2
V: TRBV27
D: TRBD1
size: -

DNA: TGTGCCAGCAGCTTAGAAGTGGGGGGCCAGGGGGGCAGTCAGCCCCAGCATTTT
CDR3: CASSLEVGGQGGSQPQHF
J: TRBJ1-5
V: TRBV7-9
D: TRBD1
size: once

DNA: TGTGCCAGCAGGCTAGCGGGACCTTCCTACGAGCAGTACTTC
CDR3: CASRLAGPSYEQYF
J: TRBJ2-7
V: TRBV6-5
D: TRBD2
size: few

DNA: TGTGCCAGCAGCTTAGTGCCGGACAGCTTCTACGAGCAGTACTTC
CDR3: CASSLVPDSFYEQYF
J: TRBJ2-7
V: TRBV7-9
D: -
size: few

DNA: TGTGCCAGTAGATTGAGGGAGACAGGGGGCTCCTACGAGCAGTACTTC
CDR3: CASRLRETGGSYEQYF
J: TRBJ2-7
V: TRBV19
D: TRBD1
size: -

DNA: TGTGCCAGCAGCTTCACCCCTGAGGGAGTCTACGAGCAGTACTTC
CDR3: CASSFTPEGVYEQYF
J: TRBJ2-7
V: TRBV11-2
D: -
size: -

DNA: TGTGCCAGCAGCAATACAGGGGCCCCCGCCTACGAGCAGTACTTC
CDR3: CASSNTGAPAYEQYF
J: TRBJ2-7
V: TRBV28
D: TRBD1
size: -

DNA: TGTGCCGGCAGCTGGTTGGCCGATAATTCACCCCTCCACTTT
CDR3: CAGSWLADNSPLHF
J: TRBJ1-6
V: TRBV5-4
D: -
size: -

DNA: TGTGCCAGCAGCTTAGGTCGGACTAGCGGGATCTACGAGCAGTACTTC
CDR3: CASSLGRTSGIYEQYF
J: TRBJ2-7
V: TRBV13
D: TRBD2
size: -

DNA: TGTGCCAGACGGAGCGGAGATACGCAGTATTTT
CDR3: CARRSGDTQYF
J: TRBJ2-3
V: TRBV27
D: -
size: -

DNA: TGTGCCAGCAGCCATATACTAACAGGGGATAATGGAAACACCATATATTTT
CDR3: CASSHILTGDNGNTIYF
J: TRBJ1-3
V: TRBV7-9
D: TRBD1
size: -

DNA: TGTGCCAGCAGCCAAGATGCACTCTTAGCGAACTCCTACGAGCAGTACTTC
CDR3: CASSQDALLANSYEQYF
J: TRBJ2-7
V: TRBV4-2
D: -
size: -

DNA: TGTGCCAGCAGCTCGGACAGGGGACCCTACGAGCAGTACTTC
CDR3: CASSSDRGPYEQYF
J: TRBJ2-7
V: TRBV9
D: TRBD1
size: few

DNA: TGTGCCAGCACTACGGCTAGGAAAGGAGGACAAGAGACCCAGTACTTC
CDR3: CASTTARKGGQETQYF
J: TRBJ2-5
V: TRBV28
D: -
size: -

DNA: TGTGCCAGTTCGGGACAGGGGGTACAGTACGAGCAGTACTTC
CDR3: CASSGQGVQYEQYF
J: TRBJ2-7
V: TRBV19
D: TRBD1
size: -

DNA: TGTGCCAGCAGCTTAGCGACAGGGGATGAAGCTTTCTTT
CDR3: CASSLATGDEAFF
J: TRBJ1-1
V: TRBV7-2
D: TRBD1
size: -

DNA: TGTGCCAGCAGCACCGGACTAGCAGGTGCCTACAATGAGCAGTTCTTC
CDR3: CASSTGLAGAYNEQFF
J: TRBJ2-1
V: TRBV5-6
D: TRBD2
size: few

DNA: TGCGCCAGCAGCTGGAATCAGGGAAATACTGAAGCTTTCTTT
CDR3: CASSWNQGNTEAFF
J: TRBJ1-1
V: TRBV5-1
D: -
size: -

DNA: TGTGCCAGCAATCGGGACAGGGCGTCCTACGAGCAGTACTTC
CDR3: CASNRDRASYEQYF
J: TRBJ2-7
V: TRBV6-1
D: TRBD1
size: -

DNA: TGTGCCAGCTCCCCGAGGGCCCATGGCTACACCTTC
CDR3: CASSPRAHGYTF
J: TRBJ1-2
V: TRBV28
D: -
size: few

DNA: TGTGCCATCAGTGTCTTAAGGGGTAGCTCCTACGAGCAGTACTTC
CDR3: CAISVLRGSSYEQYF
J: TRBJ2-7
V: TRBV10-3
D: -
size: -

DNA: TGTGCCAGCACCCTAGCTAGCGGGCCCACAGATACGCAGTATTTT
CDR3: CASTLASGPTDTQYF
J: TRBJ2-3
V: TRBV7-9
D: TRBD2
size: -

DNA: TGTGCCAGCAGACTTTGGGACAGCCCGAACACCGGGGAGCTGTTTTTT
CDR3: CASRLWDSPNTGELFF
J: TRBJ2-2
V: TRBV7-6
D: TRBD1
size: -

DNA: TGTGCCAGTAGTATCGGCAGGGGGGCTGAAAAACTGTTTTTT
CDR3: CASSIGRGAEKLFF
J: TRBJ1-4
V: TRBV19
D: TRBD1
size: -